The source of this T cell receptor beta chain is a study of T cell responses to AZD1222 COVID-19 vaccine. This CDR3 contains 18 residues. Germline V lookup: CDR1 LGHDT, CDR2 YNNKEL (reference sequence). Trimming stripped 0 bases from V and 1 base from J, with 18 bases between. The data were produced by immunoSEQ multiplex PCR, yet TCRdb's version contains in-frame clones alone and is incomplete. The sample carries 150,000 to 200,000 clones, 94% recorded once. The genes are TRBV3-1 (or the pseudogene TRBV3-2) and TRBJ1-1; tentative D call: TRBD1 (5 bases). This TCR derives from an adult in good health. Sequences were derived from peripheral blood, sampled on day 0 of AZD1222 vaccination. CDR3 DNA sequence: TGTGCCAGCAGCCAAGATCCAAGCGGGGGGGACGGGAACACTGAAGCTTTCTTT. This gives the protein CASSQDPSGGDGNTEAFF.